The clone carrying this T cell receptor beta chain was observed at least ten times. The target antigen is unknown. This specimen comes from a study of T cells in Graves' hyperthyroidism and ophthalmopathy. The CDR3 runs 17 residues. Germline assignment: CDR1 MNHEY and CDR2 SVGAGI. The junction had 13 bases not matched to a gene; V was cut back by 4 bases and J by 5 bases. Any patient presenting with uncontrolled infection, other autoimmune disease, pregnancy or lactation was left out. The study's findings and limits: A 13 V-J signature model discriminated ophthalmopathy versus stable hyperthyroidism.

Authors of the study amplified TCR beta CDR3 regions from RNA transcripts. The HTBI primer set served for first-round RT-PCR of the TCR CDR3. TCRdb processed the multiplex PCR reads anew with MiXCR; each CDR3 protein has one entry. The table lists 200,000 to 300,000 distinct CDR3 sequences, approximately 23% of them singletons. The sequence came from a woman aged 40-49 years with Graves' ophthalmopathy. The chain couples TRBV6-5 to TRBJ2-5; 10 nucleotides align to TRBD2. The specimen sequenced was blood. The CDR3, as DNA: TGTGCCAGCAGTTCCCCGCCCGTGAAGCGGGAGGGTGAGACCCAGTACTTC. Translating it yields CASSSPPVKREGETQYF.